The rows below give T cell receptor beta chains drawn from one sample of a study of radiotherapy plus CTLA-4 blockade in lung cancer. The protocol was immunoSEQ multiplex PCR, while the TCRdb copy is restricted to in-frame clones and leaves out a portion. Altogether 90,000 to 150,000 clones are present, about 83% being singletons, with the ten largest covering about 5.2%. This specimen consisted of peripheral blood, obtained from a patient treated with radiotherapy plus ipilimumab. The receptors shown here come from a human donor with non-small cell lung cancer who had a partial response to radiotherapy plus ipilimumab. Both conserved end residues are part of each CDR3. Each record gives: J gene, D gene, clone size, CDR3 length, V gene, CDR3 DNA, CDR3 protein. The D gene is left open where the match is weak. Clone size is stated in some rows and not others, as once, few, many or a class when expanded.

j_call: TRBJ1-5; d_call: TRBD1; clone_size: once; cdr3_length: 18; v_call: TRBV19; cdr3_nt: TGTGCCAGTAGTATGTTCGCCACCACGGGACAGGGGAATCAGCCCCAGCATTTT; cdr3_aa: CASSMFATTGQGNQPQHF
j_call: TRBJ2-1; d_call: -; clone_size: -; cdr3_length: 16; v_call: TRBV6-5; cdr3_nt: TGTGCCAGCAGTTACTCCTGGACAGCCCCCTACAATGAGCAGTTCTTC; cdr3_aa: CASSYSWTAPYNEQFF
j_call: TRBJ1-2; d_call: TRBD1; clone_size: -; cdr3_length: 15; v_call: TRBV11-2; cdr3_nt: TGTGCCAGCAGCTCCTGGGACAGGGTAGGCTATGGCTACACCTTC; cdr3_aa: CASSSWDRVGYGYTF
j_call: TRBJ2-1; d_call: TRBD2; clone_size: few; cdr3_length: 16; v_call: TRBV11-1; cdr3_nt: TGTGCCAGCAGCTTGAGCCTAGCGGGGGGCTACAATGAGCAGTTCTTC; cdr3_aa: CASSLSLAGGYNEQFF
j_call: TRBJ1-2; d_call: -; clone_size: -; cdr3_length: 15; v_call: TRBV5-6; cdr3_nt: TGTGCCAGCAGCTTGGAGCAGGAAGCTAACTATGGCTACACCTTC; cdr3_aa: CASSLEQEANYGYTF
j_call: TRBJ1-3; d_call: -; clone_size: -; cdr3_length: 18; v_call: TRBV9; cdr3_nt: TGTGCCAGCAGCGTAGGGGGGCTTTCTAGAATTTCTGGAAACACCATATATTTT; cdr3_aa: CASSVGGLSRISGNTIYF
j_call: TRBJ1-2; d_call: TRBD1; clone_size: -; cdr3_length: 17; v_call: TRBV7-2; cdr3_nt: TGTGCCAGCAGCTTAGCGAGCTTTCCAGGGGGCTTCGGTGGCTACACCTTC; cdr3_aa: CASSLASFPGGFGGYTF
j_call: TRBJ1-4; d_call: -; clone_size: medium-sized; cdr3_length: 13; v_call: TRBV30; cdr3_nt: TGTGCCGGCGGGAAGGATTCGGGTGAAAAACTGTTTTTT; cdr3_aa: CAGGKDSGEKLFF
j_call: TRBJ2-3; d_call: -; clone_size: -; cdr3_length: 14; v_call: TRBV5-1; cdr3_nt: TGCGCCAGCAGCCCCGCGGCAGAAACAGATACGCAGTATTTT; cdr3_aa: CASSPAAETDTQYF
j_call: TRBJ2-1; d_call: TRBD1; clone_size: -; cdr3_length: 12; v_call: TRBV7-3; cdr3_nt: TGTGCCAGCAGCTCTCAAGGACAGGAGGAGTTCTTC; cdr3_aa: CASSSQGQEEFF
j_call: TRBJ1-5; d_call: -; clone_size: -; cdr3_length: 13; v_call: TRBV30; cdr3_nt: TGTGCCTGGACTAAGGGGGGGATCCAGCCCCAGCATTTT; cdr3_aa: CAWTKGGIQPQHF
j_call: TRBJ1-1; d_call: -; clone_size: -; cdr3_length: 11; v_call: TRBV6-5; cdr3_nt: TGTGCCAGCAGCGCGATAGACAAGGCTTTCTTT; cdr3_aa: CASSAIDKAFF
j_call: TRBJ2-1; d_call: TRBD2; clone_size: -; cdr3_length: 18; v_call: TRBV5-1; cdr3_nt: TGCGCCAGCAGCCTAGGGATGACTAGCGGGAGGCTCTACAATGAGCAGTTCTTC; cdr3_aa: CASSLGMTSGRLYNEQFF
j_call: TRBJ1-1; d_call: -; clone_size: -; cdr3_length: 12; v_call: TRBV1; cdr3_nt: TGCACCAGCAGCCGGGCGGGGGAATCGGCTTTCTTT; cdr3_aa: CTSSRAGESAFF
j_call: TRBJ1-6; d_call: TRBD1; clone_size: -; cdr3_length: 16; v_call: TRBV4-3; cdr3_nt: TGCGCCAGCAGCCAGGCCCGGGACAGGGATAATTCACCCCTCCACTTT; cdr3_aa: CASSQARDRDNSPLHF
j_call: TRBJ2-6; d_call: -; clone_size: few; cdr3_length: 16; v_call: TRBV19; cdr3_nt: TGTGCCAGCACTAGTATCGGAGCCTCTGGGGCCAACGTCCTGACTTTC; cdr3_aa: CASTSIGASGANVLTF
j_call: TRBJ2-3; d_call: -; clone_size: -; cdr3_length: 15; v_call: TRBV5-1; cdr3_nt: TGCGCCAGCAGCCTTATGGTGCGGGAAACAGATACGCAGTATTTT; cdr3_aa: CASSLMVRETDTQYF
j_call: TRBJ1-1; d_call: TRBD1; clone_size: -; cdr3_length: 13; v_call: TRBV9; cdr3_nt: TGTGCCAGCAGCGTGGGGACAGGTACTGAAGCTTTCTTT; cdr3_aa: CASSVGTGTEAFF
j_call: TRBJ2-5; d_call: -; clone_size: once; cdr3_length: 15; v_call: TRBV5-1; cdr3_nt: TGCGCCAGCAGCCTGACGACAGTATCTCAAGAGACCCAGTACTTC; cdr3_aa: CASSLTTVSQETQYF
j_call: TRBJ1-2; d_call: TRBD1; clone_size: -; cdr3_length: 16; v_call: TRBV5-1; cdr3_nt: TGCGCCAGCAGGCCCTCAGGGACAGGGGGAACTTATGGCTACACCTTC; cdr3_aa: CASRPSGTGGTYGYTF
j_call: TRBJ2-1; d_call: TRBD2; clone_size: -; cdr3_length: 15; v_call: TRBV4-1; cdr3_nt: TGTGCCAGCAGCCAAGCCAGCGGGAGGGGTAATGAGCAGTTCTTC; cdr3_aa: CASSQASGRGNEQFF
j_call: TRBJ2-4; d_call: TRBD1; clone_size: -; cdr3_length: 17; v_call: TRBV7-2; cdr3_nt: TGTGCCAGCAGCTTAGCAAGCCTAGCAAGCAGGGGGAACATTCAGTACTTC; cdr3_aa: CASSLASLASRGNIQYF